This T cell receptor beta chain was recovered during a study of T cell responses to AZD1222 COVID-19 vaccine. Whole-study findings and limits: Possibly, clonal diversity was underestimated; donors were largely white British and included more females. Spike-specific TCR breadth and depth went up after people got two AZD1222 doses. Nearly half of spike-specific TCRs reportedly target unmutated variant regions. Vaccine-associated CD4 TCRs spanned spike, dominant at 160-218 and 743-854.

Concerning this clone itself: The target antigen is unknown.

Trimming took off 0 bases at V and 8 bases at J, with 17 bases between the two ends. CDR1 is SGHRS, CDR2 YFSETQ, per germline. The CDR3 runs to 15 residues. The data were produced by immunoSEQ multiplex PCR, yet TCRdb's version contains in-frame clones alone and is incomplete. The table includes approximately 190,000 clones, more than 90% detected once. The specimen comprised peripheral blood, sampled 28 days after the second dose of the MenACWY control vaccine. The chain is built from TRBV5-1 and TRBJ1-1; tentative D call: TRBD1 (6 bases). This TCR came from an adult who received the MenACWY meningococcal vaccine as a control. The CDR3 DNA reads as TGCGCCAGCAGCTTGGAGGTCGGGGGGCTTAACGAAGCTTTCTTT. It specifies CASSLEVGGLNEAFF.